This T cell receptor beta chain emerged from a study of Graves' ophthalmopathy and Graves' hyperthyroidism. Trimming at V came to 2 bases and at J to 3 bases, leaving 3 bases not matched to a gene. Germline assignment: CDR1 MNHEY and CDR2 SVGAGI. CDR3 length equals 15 residues. As the template, RNA transcripts were used to amplify TCR beta CDR3 regions. The first-round RT-PCR employed HTBI primers together with the Qiagen OneStep RT-PCR kit. A multiplex PCR was then performed as the second round. In TCRdb, the multiplex PCR reads were re-called with MiXCR into one record per CDR3 protein. The table includes a few hundred thousand distinct CDR3 sequences, roughly a sixth detected once.

The J gene is TRBJ2-5, the V gene TRBV6-5, with 10 bases that match TRBD1. This receptor was taken from an adult woman with stable Graves' hyperthyroidism. The specimen sequenced was peripheral blood. This CDR3 is CASSYLTGGEETQYF. The CDR3 DNA reads as TGTGCCAGCAGTTACCTGACAGGGGGCGAAGAGACCCAGTACTTC.